The 32 T cell receptor beta chains below were found in one sample sequenced in a study of molecular identifiers for immune sequencing clone quantification. TCRdb redid the calling of the PCR reads with MiXCR, one entry per CDR3 protein. The profile shows nearly 650,000 distinct CDR3 sequences, over 25% of them singletons. Sequenced material: naive CD8+ T cells from blood, with Jurkat cell RNA spiked in. Subset given: FACS-sorted CD8+CD4-CCR7+CD45RA+ naive T cells. These receptors were collected from a human donor in good health. Some libraries in this study had Jurkat cell RNA spiked in.

This clonotype turned up a few times. The chain joins TRBV11-2 to TRBJ2-1; tentatively, D is TRBD1 (6 bases). Deletions cut 5 bases from V and 6 bases from J, with 17 bases between. The germline V gene encodes CDR1 SGHAT and CDR2 FQNNGV. The CDR3 consists of 15 residues. The CDR3 reads CASSTTGTPRNEQFF. In nucleotides, the CDR3 is TGTGCCAGCAGCACCACCGGGACACCCCGCAATGAGCAGTTCTTC.

Only a few counts were recorded for this clonotype. The gene calls are TRBV30 and TRBJ1-3; D not certain. V was trimmed by 2 bases and J by 4 bases, leaving 6 bases between them. The CDR3 has 12 residues. CDR1 is GTSNPN and CDR2 is SVGIG in the germline V gene (reference sequence). The CDR3 DNA follows: TGTGCCTGGAGTCCATACGGAAACACCATATATTTT. Amino acids: CAWSPYGNTIYF.

This clonotype occurred many times. The V call is TRBV4-1, the J call TRBJ2-5; D not resolved. Trimming shortened V by 1 base and J by 3 bases, and 15 bases separated the two germline ends. The CDR3 covers 16 residues. In germline, CDR1 is MGHRA, CDR2 YSYEKL. This CDR3 reads CASSQAYASAEETQYF. The CDR3 DNA sequence: TGCGCCAGCAGCCAAGCATACGCGAGCGCGGAAGAGACCCAGTACTTC.

The sample holds many counts of this clonotype. The chain recombines TRBV7-2 with TRBJ2-3; 8 bases are a match to TRBD2. Trimming removed 1 base from V and 2 bases from J; junction bases left unmatched: 11. This CDR3 spans 18 amino acids. CDR1 SGHTA and CDR2 FQGNSA come from the germline V gene. DNA of the CDR3: TGTGCCAGCAGCTTAGGTACAGACCGGGGGGGATTCACAGATACGCAGTATTTT. It codes for CASSLGTDRGGFTDTQYF.

There are many counts of this clonotype. The V gene is TRBV28, the J gene TRBJ2-7, with TRBD1 matching over 8 bases. J lost 7 bases, V lost 6 bases, and 8 bases had no gene match. The CDR3 has 13 amino acids. CDR1 and CDR2 from the germline V gene are MDHEN and SYDVKM. The chain's CDR3 is CASSPAGGWEQYF. The CDR3 DNA is TGTGCCAGCAGCCCGGCAGGGGGCTGGGAGCAGTACTTC.

Concerning this clonotype: This may come from a read error, since a much larger clone is one base off. The CDR3 loop is CASREKTGGIQPQHF. CDR3 DNA sequence: TGTGCCAGCAGAGAAAAGACAGGGGGCATTCAGCCCCAGCATTTT. This rearrangement joins TRBV6-2 or TRBV6-3 to TRBJ1-5, with 10 bases that match TRBD1. V was pared by 6 bases and J by 6 bases, with 8 bases of the junction left unmatched. Germline V lookup: CDR1 MNHEY, CDR2 SVGEGT. The CDR3 is made up of 15 amino acids.

On this clonotype itself: A much more abundant neighbour one base away suggests this may be a read error. As the CDR3 is not closed by the conserved phenylalanine or tryptophan, this likely results from a read error. The chain links TRBV7-2 to TRBJ2-5, with a tentative D call TRBD1 (6 bases). Germline V gene sequence: CDR1 SGHTA, CDR2 FQGNSA. V shed 5 bases and J shed 3 bases, with 13 bases lying between them. This CDR3 is 14 amino acids long. The CDR3 DNA is TGTGCCAGCAGCCTTCGCAGGACAGAAGAGACCCAGTACTCC. Translating it yields CASSLRRTEETQYS.

Only a few counts were recorded for this clonotype. This sequence joins TRBV7-9 and TRBJ2-2, with TRBD1 as a possible D gene (5 bases). Germline V gene data show CDR1 as SEHNR and CDR2 as FQNEAQ (reference sequence). The V and J ends lost 5 bases and 7 bases respectively, with 11 bases between them. This CDR3 spans 13 amino acids. CDR3 sequence: CASSPTDGGELFF. The CDR3 coding sequence is TGTGCCAGCAGCCCGACAGATGGCGGGGAGCTGTTTTTT.

This clonotype was picked up a small number of times. The gene calls are TRBV6-5 and TRBJ2-7, with 9 bases matching TRBD2. J lost 3 bases, V lost 2 bases, and 8 bases had no gene match. The CDR3 has 16 residues. CDR1 and CDR2 from the germline V gene are MNHEY and SVGAGI. CDR3 sequence: CASSYAAGGSLYEQYF. The CDR3 bases are TGTGCCAGCAGTTACGCGGCGGGAGGGTCTCTCTACGAGCAGTACTTC.

There are a few counts of this clonotype. The V gene is TRBV11-1, the J gene TRBJ2-1; 7 positions agree with TRBD1. CDR1 SGHAT and CDR2 FQDESV come from the germline V gene (reference sequence). The CDR3 loop spans 17 amino acids. Germline trimming cut 4 bases from V and 0 bases from J; bases unmatched to any gene: 9. Here the CDR3 DNA reads TGTGCCAGCAGCTCGGTTACAGGGGCAGGCTCCTACAATGAGCAGTTCTTC. Its translation is CASSSVTGAGSYNEQFF.

This clonotype was observed many times. The chain uses TRBV28 and TRBJ2-1, with 9 bases matching TRBD1. V dropped 5 bases and J dropped 9; count of bases not matched to a gene: 14. The V gene's germline CDR1 is MDHEN and CDR2 SYDVKM. The CDR3 has 16 residues. CDR3 bases: TGTGCCAGCAGTGCAACCGGGACAGGGCCCTACGCTGAGCAGTTCTTC. Translated: CASSATGTGPYAEQFF.

CDR3 in amino acids: CASSQGAGTSYEQYF. The CDR3 region has the DNA TGCGCCAGCAGCCAAGGTGCAGGGACCTCCTACGAGCAGTACTTC. This chain uses TRBV4-1 with TRBJ2-7; the D call may be TRBD1 or TRBD2 (5 bases each). The CDR3 has 15 residues. V was pared by 1 base and J by 0 bases, with 10 bases between. The V gene's germline CDR1 is MGHRA and CDR2 YSYEKL.

The CDR3 region has the DNA TGTGCCAGCAGCCCCGAGGGAAACATTCAGTACTTC. Its translation is CASSPEGNIQYF. The chain combines TRBV7-8 with TRBJ2-4; tentatively, D is TRBD2 (5 bases). Trimming left V 5 bases short and J 6 bases short, with 8 bases between. The CDR3 sequence is 12 residues long. From germline, CDR1 is SGHVS and CDR2 FQNEAQ.

Turning to this clonotype: Germline is not matched at one junction end, which may reflect a read error. This chain uses TRBV5-3 with TRBJ2-2, with D hard to call. TRBV5-3 is given ORF status, its function remaining uncertain. CDR3 length: 14 residues. The CDR3 DNA sequence: TGTGCCAGCAGCTTGGTGTCGAACACCGGGGAGCTGTTTTTT. Encoded protein: CASSLVSNTGELFF.

DNA of the CDR3: TGCGCCAGCAGCCAAGATGAACAACCGGGGGCAGGGGTCGGGGAGCTGTTTTTT. Amino acids: CASSQDEQPGAGVGELFF. The rearrangement uses TRBV4-3 and TRBJ2-2; tentatively, D is TRBD1 or TRBD2 (6 bases each). V lost 0 bases and J 7 bases, leaving 21 bases between the germline ends. CDR1 LGHNA and CDR2 YSLEER come from the germline V gene. The CDR3 totals 18 residues.

This clonotype was picked up many times. The chain uses TRBV9 and TRBJ2-6, with D uncertain. Germline loops: CDR1 SGDLS, CDR2 YYNGEE. The length of the CDR3 is 18 residues. Trimming stripped 4 bases from V and 0 bases from J, with 17 bases between. The CDR3 DNA is TGTGCCAGCAGCTACCTCCCCCCTCAGAACTCTGGGGCCAACGTCCTGACTTTC. Amino acids: CASSYLPPQNSGANVLTF.

Points on this clonotype: This may arise from a read error, as a much more abundant clone is one base away. V usage is TRBV12-3 or TRBV12-4 and J usage is TRBJ2-3; the match to TRBD2 covers 9 bases. There are 15 residues in the CDR3. This CDR3 reads CVSRRLAETTDTQYF. The CDR3 DNA reads TGTGTCAGCAGAAGACTAGCGGAGACCACAGATACGCAGTATTTT.

This clonotype was counted at least ten times. The chain has TRBV6-2 or TRBV6-3 and TRBJ1-1, with D hard to call. The CDR3 sequence is 12 residues long. Trimming cost V 4 bases and J 2 bases, with 5 bases left between them. The V gene's germline CDR1 is MNHEY and CDR2 SVGEGT. CDR3 protein: CASSFFNTEAFF. The CDR3 nucleotides are TGTGCCAGCAGTTTTTTTAACACTGAAGCTTTCTTT.

The chain is built from TRBV29-1 and TRBJ1-2; a possible D gene is TRBD1 (6 bases). Trimming stripped 6 bases from V and 6 bases from J, with 11 bases between. In germline, CDR1 is SQVTM, CDR2 ANQGSEA. This CDR3 spans 11 amino acids. The CDR3 sequence is CSVIGGDGYTF. The CDR3 bases are TGCAGCGTGATAGGGGGGGATGGCTACACCTTC.

This rearrangement joins TRBV12-3 or TRBV12-4 to TRBJ2-2; tentatively, D is TRBD1 or TRBD2 (5 bases each). The germline V and J ends were trimmed by 3 bases and 5 bases, with 13 bases remaining between them. This CDR3 is 15 amino acids long. The CDR3 spells CASSFEGLGTGELFF. CDR3 in DNA: TGTGCCAGCAGTTTTGAGGGGCTTGGGACCGGGGAGCTGTTTTTT.

This clonotype was seen just once. One base away lies a much larger clone, so this may be a sequencing read error. The chain joins TRBV13 to TRBJ1-1, with D unclear. There are 14 residues in the CDR3. V lost 0 bases to trimming and J lost 5 bases, with 10 bases between them. Germline CDR1 and CDR2: PRHDT and FYEKMQ (reference sequence). The CDR3 DNA follows: TGTGCCAGCAGCTTAGGCGAGAGGGCAACTGAAGCTTTCTTT. Translated, it gives CASSLGERATEAFF.

This clonotype appeared a few times. V is TRBV20-1 and J is TRBJ2-2, with D possibly being TRBD1 (5 bases). The CDR3 covers 14 residues. V was cut by 1 base and J by 2 bases, with 8 bases left in between. Germline CDR1 is DFQATT and CDR2 is SNEGSKA (reference sequence). Written as DNA, the CDR3 is TGCAGTGCTAGAGGGACACTTAACACCGGGGAGCTGTTTTTT. It is translated as CSARGTLNTGELFF.

V is TRBV6-2 or TRBV6-3 and J is TRBJ2-1; no clear D gene. The CDR3 is 13 amino acids. Trimming took off 2 bases at V and 7 bases at J, with 9 bases between the two ends. Germline V gene data show CDR1 as MNHEY and CDR2 as SVGEGT. The CDR3 DNA is TGTGCCAGCAGTTACCCGACTTTTAATGAGCAGTTCTTC. Amino acid sequence: CASSYPTFNEQFF.

Comment on this clonotype: Germline is not matched at one junction end, which may reflect a read error. This sequence joins TRBV4-3 and TRBJ2-1; TRBD1 is a possible D gene (6 bases). There are 11 residues in the CDR3. CDR1 is LGHNA, CDR2 YSLEER, per germline. CDR3 nucleotide sequence: TGCGCCAGCAGTGGGGGCGATGAGCGGTTCTTC. It encodes CASSGGDERFF.

This clonotype was seen more than once but under ten times. Being one base from a much bigger clone, this may be a read error. The rearrangement uses TRBV28 and TRBJ2-3; 8 bases fit TRBD2. The CDR3 is 16 residues long. V dropped 5 bases and J dropped 5; count of bases not matched to a gene: 12. From germline, CDR1 is MDHEN and CDR2 SYDVKM. The CDR3 loop is CASSEGPAGVEDTQYF. CDR3 coding DNA: TGTGCCAGCAGTGAAGGACCAGCGGGAGTTGAAGATACGCAGTATTTT. The variable domain in full, completed from reference TRBV28 and TRBJ2-3, reads DVKVTQSSRYLVKRTGEKVFLECVQDMDHENMFWYRQDPGLGLRLIYFSYDVKMKEKGDIPEGYSVSREKKERFSLILESASTNQTSMYLCASSEGPAGVEDTQYFGPGTRLTVL.

Notes on this clonotype: Germline is not matched at one junction end, which may reflect a read error. This chain joins TRBV29-1 and TRBJ2-2; no reliable D call. The CDR3 contains 12 residues. Germline V gene sequence: CDR1 SQVTM, CDR2 ANQGSEA. The CDR3 DNA sequence: TGCGGCGTTGAAGAACAGACCGGGGAGCTGTTTTTT. Protein sequence: CGVEEQTGELFF.

Worth noting for this clonotype: Given a much more abundant clone one base away, this may be a read error. V gene TRBV6-5 combines with J gene TRBJ2-7; 11 nucleotides match TRBD2. The length of the CDR3 is 16 residues. Germline values: CDR1 MNHEY, CDR2 SVGAGI. The CDR3 sequence: CASSYSPSGGLYEQHF. In DNA form, the CDR3 reads TGTGCCAGCAGTTACTCGCCTAGCGGGGGGCTATACGAGCAGCACTTC.

This clonotype was counted many times. The chain has TRBV6-2 or TRBV6-3 and TRBJ2-7, with 8 bases identical to TRBD1. Germline CDR1 and CDR2: MNHEY and SVGEGT. The CDR3 is made up of 15 amino acids. Trimming cost V 2 bases and J 2 bases; bases outside gene matches: 5. CDR3: CASSYPTDRAYEQYF. DNA of the CDR3: TGTGCCAGCAGTTACCCGACGGACAGGGCCTACGAGCAGTACTTC.

In its sample, this clonotype was seen a few times. The rearrangement joins TRBV11-2 to TRBJ2-1, with a weak D call TRBD2 (7 bases). The CDR3 sequence is 16 residues long. Germline CDR1 SGHAT, CDR2 FQNNGV. V lost 5 bases, J lost 4 bases, and 18 bases lay in between. The CDR3 sequence is CASSGFGGPSYNEQFF. CDR3 DNA sequence: TGTGCCAGCAGCGGATTCGGGGGGCCCTCATACAATGAGCAGTTCTTC. Combining the CDR3 with reference TRBV11-2 and TRBJ2-1 gives the whole variable domain EAGVAQSPRYKIIEKRQSVAFWCNPISGHATLYWYQQILGQGPKLLIQFQNNGVVDDSQLPKDRFSAERLKGVDSTLKIQPAKLEDSAVYLCASSGFGGPSYNEQFFGPGTRLTVL.

The V gene is TRBV7-6, the J gene TRBJ1-6; 7 bases map to TRBD1. Per germline, CDR1 SGHVS and CDR2 FNYEAQ. The CDR3 consists of 15 residues. V dropped 5 bases and J dropped 9; count of bases not matched to a gene: 10. This CDR3 is CASSPRTGAASPLHF. The CDR3 DNA reads TGTGCCAGCAGCCCCCGGACAGGCGCCGCTTCACCCCTCCACTTT.

V and J are TRBV20-1 and TRBJ1-4; D unclear. Germline V gene data show CDR1 as DFQATT and CDR2 as SNEGSKA (reference sequence). Trimming removed 0 bases from V and 7 bases from J, with 12 bases in between. The CDR3 runs 14 residues. The CDR3 protein is CSARDLAWAEKLFF. Here the CDR3 DNA reads TGCAGTGCTAGAGATCTCGCATGGGCTGAAAAACTGTTTTTT.

Comments on this clonotype: A single base separates this from a much larger clone, so it may be a read error. This chain connects TRBV19 to TRBJ1-2; D ambiguous. V was pared by 8 bases and J by 3 bases, with 16 bases between. Germline CDR1 LNHDA, CDR2 SQIVND (reference sequence). The CDR3 contains 14 residues. CDR3 bases: TGTGCCAGTGGTCCCACGATGGCGTACTATGGCTACACCTTC. Amino acid sequence: CASGPTMAYYGYTF. Looking up the rest from reference TRBV19 and TRBJ1-2 gives the full variable domain: DGGITQSPKYLFRKEGQNVTLSCEQNLNHDAMYWYRQDPGQGLRLIYYSQIVNDFQKGDIAEGYSVSREKKESFPLTVTSAQKNPTAFYLCASGPTMAYYGYTFGSGTRLTVV.